This passage covers 24 T cell receptor beta chains from one sample sequenced in a study of T cell responses to AZD1222 COVID-19 vaccine. The assay was immunoSEQ multiplex PCR, and TCRdb's table has in-frame clones only and misses some. The table includes over 95,000 clones, around 87% detected once. The input for sequencing was peripheral blood, taken on day 0 of AZD1222 vaccination. All receptors derive from an adult in good health.

CDR3 amino acids: CASSLGGPGNEKLFF. The CDR3, as DNA: TGTGCCAGCAGCTTAGGCGGCCCTGGGAATGAAAAACTGTTTTTT. The chain employs TRBV13 and TRBJ1-4, with unresolved D. Trimming took off 0 bases at V and 5 bases at J, with 10 bases between the two ends. Germline values: CDR1 PRHDT, CDR2 FYEKMQ (reference sequence). The CDR3 has 15 amino acids.

This rearrangement joins TRBV9 to TRBJ2-1; TRBD2 matches 7 bases. This CDR3 spans 13 amino acids. Germline V gene sequence: CDR1 SGDLS, CDR2 YYNGEE. V was pared by 2 bases and J by 7 bases, with 3 bases of the junction left unmatched. CDR3: CASSVGGSNEQFF. CDR3 DNA: TGTGCCAGCAGCGTTGGCGGGAGTAATGAGCAGTTCTTC.

A single count supports this clone. The genes are TRBV19 and TRBJ1-6; unclear D gene. Per the germline V gene, CDR1 is LNHDA and CDR2 is SQIVND (reference sequence). The CDR3 sequence is 14 residues long. The V and J ends lost 4 bases and 8 bases respectively, with 12 bases between them. The CDR3 DNA sequence: TGTGCCAGTAGTACCGGTTTCGATCATTCACCCCTCCACTTT. Its protein is CASSTGFDHSPLHF.

V and J are TRBV7-3 and TRBJ2-1; 9 nucleotides align to TRBD2. Trimming at V came to 1 base and at J to 6 bases, leaving 7 bases not matched to a gene. Germline CDR1 and CDR2: SGHTA and FQGTGA. CDR3 length: 16 residues. In nucleotides, the CDR3 is TGTGCCAGCAGCTTAATTCCTAGCGGGAATTTCAATGAGCAGTTCTTC. This codes for CASSLIPSGNFNEQFF.

With respect to this clone: A read error may produce the germline difference seen at one junction end. The genes are TRBV19 and TRBJ1-1; D is ambiguous. The CDR3 length is 13 residues. Germline V gene lookup returns CDR1 LNHDA and CDR2 SQIVND (reference sequence). CDR3 sequence: CATNRGGRTEAFF. The CDR3 region has the DNA TGTGCCACAAATCGGGGAGGGAGGACTGAGGCTTTCTTT.

The chain uses TRBV27 and TRBJ2-1; maybe TRBD2 (6 bases). The germline V and J ends were trimmed by 2 bases and 6 bases, with 20 bases remaining between them. The CDR3 spans 17 residues. Germline assignment: CDR1 MNHEY and CDR2 SMNVEV (reference sequence). CDR3 amino acids: CASSLPLGASASNEQFF. The CDR3 coding sequence is TGTGCCAGCAGTTTACCGCTTGGGGCTAGCGCTAGCAATGAGCAGTTCTTC.

This clone was recorded only once. This chain joins TRBV6-5 and TRBJ2-1; a possible D gene is TRBD2 (6 bases). CDR3 length: 13 amino acids. Trimming removed 10 bases from V and 4 bases from J, with 14 bases in between. Germline CDR1 is MNHEY and CDR2 is SVGAGI. The DNA for the CDR3 is TGTGCCACCGCGGGGCAAGAATACAATGAGCAGTTCTTC. Translation: CATAGQEYNEQFF.

V usage is TRBV7-8 and J usage is TRBJ2-7; no reliable D call. V lost 5 bases to trimming and J lost 3 bases, with 5 bases between them. The CDR3 loop spans 11 amino acids. Looked up from germline, CDR1 is SGHVS and CDR2 is FQNEAQ. The CDR3 DNA follows: TGTGCCAGCAGCCCTGGCTACGAGCAGTACTTC. Translating it yields CASSPGYEQYF.

J is TRBJ2-3 and V is TRBV3-1 (or the pseudogene TRBV3-2); 8 bases are shared with TRBD2. Germline CDR1 reads LGHDT; CDR2 reads YNNKEL (reference sequence). The CDR3 loop spans 14 amino acids. Unmatched junction bases numbered 3, after V lost 4 bases and J lost 3 bases. In nucleotides, the CDR3 is TGTGCCAGCAGCCTACTAGCGGCTACAGATACGCAGTATTTT. Protein: CASSLLAATDTQYF.

The V gene is TRBV6-5, the J gene TRBJ1-5; 7 bases align to TRBD1. This CDR3 is 15 amino acids long. Germline V gives CDR1 MNHEY, CDR2 SVGAGI. Trimming took 2 bases from V and 7 from J; bases not matched to a gene: 8. This CDR3 reads CASSYNRGQNQPQHF. The CDR3 bases are TGTGCCAGCAGTTACAATAGGGGGCAGAACCAGCCCCAGCATTTT.

This clone was observed a single time. The chain is built from TRBV6-2 or TRBV6-3 and TRBJ1-2, with 8 bases that match TRBD1. This CDR3 spans 13 amino acids. Germline values: CDR1 MNHEY, CDR2 SVGEGT. Losses at the gene ends were 6 bases for V and 5 bases for J; bases not matched to a gene: 5. CDR3 loop: CASSRGTGYGYTF. In DNA form, the CDR3 reads TGTGCCAGCAGCAGAGGGACAGGATATGGCTACACCTTC.

This chain uses TRBV5-8 with TRBJ2-5, with D perhaps matching TRBD2 (6 bases). This CDR3 spans 12 amino acids. Germline CDR1 reads SGHTS; CDR2 reads YDEGEE. V was pared by 1 base and J by 5 bases, with 6 bases between. CDR3: CASSLREETQYF. The DNA for the CDR3 is TGTGCCAGCAGCTTGCGGGAGGAGACCCAGTACTTC.

The chain joins TRBV7-6 to TRBJ1-2; 10 bases fit TRBD1. The CDR3 is 18 amino acids. After removal of 5 bases from V and 0 bases from J, the junction contained 12 bases not matched to a gene. Germline V CDR1 and CDR2: SGHVS, FNYEAQ. The CDR3 DNA reads TGTGCCAGCAGCCTCCGGACAGGGGGTTACGGAGCTAACTATGGCTACACCTTC. Encoded protein: CASSLRTGGYGANYGYTF.

The chain joins TRBV6-2 or TRBV6-3 to TRBJ1-2, with a weak D call TRBD1 (6 bases). V was cut by 4 bases and J by 8 bases, with 14 bases left in between. The CDR3 spans 13 residues. Per germline, CDR1 MNHEY and CDR2 SVGEGT. The CDR3: CASSSTGMRGYTF. CDR3 coding DNA: TGTGCCAGCAGTTCCACAGGGATGAGAGGCTACACCTTC.

This chain links TRBV4-1 with TRBJ2-7; D gene uncertain. This CDR3 is built from 15 residues. V lost 0 bases to trimming and J lost 3 bases, with 12 bases between them. Germline-derived CDR1 and CDR2 are MGHRA and YSYEKL. This CDR3 reads CASSQDIGSNYEQYF. The CDR3 DNA sequence: TGCGCCAGCAGCCAAGATATAGGCAGCAACTACGAGCAGTACTTC.

The V gene is TRBV6-5, the J gene TRBJ1-1; TRBD1 might be the D (5 bases). V dropped 8 bases and J dropped 7 bases, with 11 bases sitting between them. Germline V CDR1 and CDR2: MNHEY, SVGAGI. The CDR3 covers 11 residues. This CDR3 is CASRGRVEAFF. CDR3 coding DNA: TGTGCCAGCCGGGGCAGGGTTGAAGCTTTCTTT.

The rearrangement links TRBV4-1 to TRBJ2-5; 11 positions match TRBD2. V lost 2 bases and J lost 8; bases outside the gene matches: 7. The CDR3 totals 15 residues. Germline V gene sequence: CDR1 MGHRA, CDR2 YSYEKL. CDR3 loop: CASSQIRLAGNTQYF. The CDR3 region has the DNA TGCGCCAGCAGCCAAATTAGACTAGCGGGAAATACCCAGTACTTC.

The J gene is TRBJ1-2, the V gene TRBV6-2 or TRBV6-3; D is uncertain. The germline V and J ends were trimmed by 3 bases and 2 bases, with 7 bases remaining between them. The germline CDR1 and CDR2 sequences are MNHEY and SVGEGT. The CDR3 sequence is 13 residues long. The CDR3, as DNA: TGTGCCAGCAGTTATGACACCAACTATGGCTACACCTTC. Protein: CASSYDTNYGYTF.

The chain employs TRBV2 and TRBJ1-1; D uncertain. The CDR3 spans 16 residues. V lost 2 bases to trimming and J lost 0 bases, with 13 bases between them. Germline assignment: CDR1 SNHLY and CDR2 FYNNEI. The CDR3 sequence is CASSEQPSELNTEAFF. The DNA for the CDR3 is TGTGCCAGCAGTGAACAACCCTCTGAACTGAACACTGAAGCTTTCTTT.

The chain is built from TRBV11-2 and TRBJ2-1; 7 nucleotides match TRBD1. The germline CDR1 and CDR2 sequences are SGHAT and FQNNGV. The junction had 4 bases not matched to a gene; V was cut back by 5 bases and J by 6 bases. The CDR3 is 13 residues long. This CDR3 is CASSLDRSNEQFF. In DNA, the CDR3 is TGTGCCAGCAGCCTGGACAGGTCCAATGAGCAGTTCTTC.

This clone was seen once. This sequence joins TRBV28 and TRBJ2-3, with 8 bases identical to TRBD2. Looked up from germline, CDR1 is MDHEN and CDR2 is SYDVKM. The J segment lost 3 bases and the V segment lost 6 bases, leaving 8 bases of the junction unmatched. The CDR3 sequence is 15 residues long. This CDR3 reads CASRDPGLGTDTQYF. CDR3 DNA sequence: TGTGCCAGCAGGGACCCGGGACTAGGAACAGATACGCAGTATTTT.

The chain is built from TRBV28 and TRBJ2-2; possible D gene TRBD1, 5 bases. The length of the CDR3 is 14 residues. The germline V gene encodes CDR1 MDHEN and CDR2 SYDVKM. V was cut by 6 bases and J by 1 base, with 9 bases left in between. As DNA, the CDR3 is TGTGCCAGCAGGATACAGGTGAACACCGGGGAGCTGTTTTTT. Its protein product is CASRIQVNTGELFF.

This clone was seen only once. The chain combines TRBV5-1 with TRBJ1-3; the D is unclear. V was pared by 1 base and J by 0 bases, with 5 bases between. The CDR3 is 14 residues long. Per the germline V gene, CDR1 is SGHRS and CDR2 is YFSETQ. In nucleotides, the CDR3 is TGCGCCAGCAGCTTGCAAGGCTCTGGAAACACCATATATTTT. Translation: CASSLQGSGNTIYF.

This rearrangement joins TRBV21-1 to TRBJ2-1; TRBD1, the D gene given by the table, was not confirmed from the DNA. TRBV21-1 constitutes a pseudogene. The CDR3 has 13 residues. The CDR3 DNA reads TGTGCCAGCAGCAACAGGGTAAGGAATGAGCAGTTCTTC. Translating it yields CASSNRVRNEQFF.